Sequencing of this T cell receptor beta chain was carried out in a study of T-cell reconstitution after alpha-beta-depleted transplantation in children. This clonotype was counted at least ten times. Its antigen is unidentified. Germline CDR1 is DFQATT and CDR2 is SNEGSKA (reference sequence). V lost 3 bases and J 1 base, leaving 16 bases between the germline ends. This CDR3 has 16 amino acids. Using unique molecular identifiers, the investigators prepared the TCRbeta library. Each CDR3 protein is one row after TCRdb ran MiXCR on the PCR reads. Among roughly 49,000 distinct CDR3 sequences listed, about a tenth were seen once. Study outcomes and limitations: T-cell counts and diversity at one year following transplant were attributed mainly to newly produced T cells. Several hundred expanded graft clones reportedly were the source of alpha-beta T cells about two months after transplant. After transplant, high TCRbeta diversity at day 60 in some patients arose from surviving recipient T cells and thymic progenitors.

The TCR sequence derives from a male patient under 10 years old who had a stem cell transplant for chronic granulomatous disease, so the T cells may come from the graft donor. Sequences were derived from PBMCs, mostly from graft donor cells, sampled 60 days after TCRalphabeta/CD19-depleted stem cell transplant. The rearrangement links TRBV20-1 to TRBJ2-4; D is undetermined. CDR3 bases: TGCAGTGCTAGTCCCAACCCCCTTTGGGCCAAAAACATTCAGTACTTC. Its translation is CSASPNPLWAKNIQYF.